This TCR beta chain was sequenced during a study of T cell responses to AZD1222 COVID-19 vaccine. Background on the study: Pooled together were second doses at about 4 or about 12 weeks.

The method was immunoSEQ multiplex PCR; TCRdb's version includes in-frame clones alone and lacks a portion of them. The sample gives more than 110,000 clones, around 89% of which show up once; 4.7% is in the top ten. Study results and caveats: Without day 14 samples, only post-peak T cell repertoires were studied. The CD4 TCRs associated with vaccination extended across spike and predominated at 160-218 and 743-854.

For this clone: No antigen is known for it.

Trimming removed 7 bases at V and 4 bases at J, with 19 bases between. The CDR3 is 16 amino acids. The germline gives CDR1 LNHDA, CDR2 SQIVND (reference sequence). The chain links TRBV19 to TRBJ2-2, with D possibly being TRBD1 (6 bases). The material was peripheral blood, obtained on day 0 of AZD1222 vaccination. The TCR originated in an adult in good health. CDR3 DNA: TGTGCCAGTACCCCGGGGACATCGGATAGCACCGGGGAGCTGTTTTTT. It is translated as CASTPGTSDSTGELFF.